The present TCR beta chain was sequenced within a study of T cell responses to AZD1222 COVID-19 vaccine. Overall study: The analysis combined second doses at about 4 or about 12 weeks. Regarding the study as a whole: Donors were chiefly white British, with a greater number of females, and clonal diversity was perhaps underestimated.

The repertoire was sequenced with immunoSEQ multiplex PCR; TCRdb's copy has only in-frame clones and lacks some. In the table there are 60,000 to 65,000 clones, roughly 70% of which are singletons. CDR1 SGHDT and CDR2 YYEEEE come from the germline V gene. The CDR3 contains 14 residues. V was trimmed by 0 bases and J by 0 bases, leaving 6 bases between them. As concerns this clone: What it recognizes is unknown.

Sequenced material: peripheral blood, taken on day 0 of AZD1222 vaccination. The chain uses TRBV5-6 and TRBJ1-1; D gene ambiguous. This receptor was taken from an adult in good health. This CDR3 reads CASSLERVNTEAFF. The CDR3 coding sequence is TGTGCCAGCAGCTTGGAACGGGTGAACACTGAAGCTTTCTTT.